A selection of T cell receptor beta chains follows, all from one sample in a study of identical twins. From the 5' RACE reads, TCRdb called clonotypes with MiXCR, one entry per CDR3 protein. The table records roughly 710,000 distinct CDR3 sequences, 5.5% to 6.5% of them present only once. The specimen was naive T cells sorted from blood. The receptors here all came from a man aged 18 to 29 in good health. Each CDR3 is given with its conserved first and last residue. A D gene is named only where the DNA matches it firmly. The listing skips clone size in some rows; elsewhere it reads once, few, many or a size class.

>NA|TRBV11-3|NA|TRBJ2-2
TGTGCCAGCAGCCCCACGGCTAGCGTCGGGGAGCTGTTTTTT
CASSPTASVGELFF
>NA|TRBV4-3|NA|TRBJ2-3
TGCGCCAGCAGCCAAGAAGGGAACACCGGGATTGGTACGCAGTATTTT
CASSQEGNTGIGTQYF
>NA|TRBV4-2|few|TRBJ2-1
TGTGCCAGCAGCCCGGGGGAAGGGTACAATGAGCAGTTCTTC
CASSPGEGYNEQFF
>TRBD2|TRBV9|many|TRBJ2-5
TGTGCCAGCAGCGTCAGCGGGACTAGCTGGCTAGAGACCCAGTACTTC
CASSVSGTSWLETQYF
>NA|TRBV7-9|NA|TRBJ1-5
TGTGCCAGCAGCGTAGGGACCCGCAATCAGCCCCAGCATTTT
CASSVGTRNQPQHF
>TRBD2|TRBV12-3/TRBV12-4|many|TRBJ2-2
TGTGCCAGCAGCCGAACGCGGACTAGCGGCACCGGGGAGCTGTTTTTT
CASSRTRTSGTGELFF
>TRBD2|TRBV29-1|many|TRBJ2-1
TGCAGCGTTGAAGATGGGACTAGCGGTTACAATGAGCAGTTCTTC
CSVEDGTSGYNEQFF
>TRBD2|TRBV29-1|many|TRBJ2-3
TGCAGCGTTGAGGGACTAGCGCTTACAGATACGCAGTATTTT
CSVEGLALTDTQYF
>NA|TRBV12-3/TRBV12-4|NA|TRBJ2-5
TGTGCCAGCAGCTCCTTTGGAGAGACCCAGTACTTC
CASSSFGETQYF
>NA|TRBV10-3|many|TRBJ1-1
TGTGCCATCGCTGGACGGACGAACACTGAAGCTTTCTTT
CAIAGRTNTEAFF
>NA|TRBV7-2|NA|TRBJ2-7
TGTGCCAGCAGCCCAGAGACAGCCTCCTACGAGCAGTACTTC
CASSPETASYEQYF
>NA|TRBV5-1|few|TRBJ2-1
TGCGCCAGCAGCCCTACCGACAGGCCTGAGCAGTTCTTC
CASSPTDRPEQFF
>TRBD1|TRBV7-9|many|TRBJ2-1
TGTGCCAGCAGCTTATGGCAAGGACAGGGCGGTAGGAATGAGCAGTTCTTC
CASSLWQGQGGRNEQFF
>TRBD2|TRBV10-3|NA|TRBJ2-3
TGTGCCATCAAGGCCGGGACTAGCGGGAGGGGACGTACAGATACGCAGTATTTT
CAIKAGTSGRGRTDTQYF
>TRBD1|TRBV29-1|many|TRBJ2-7
TGCAGCGTTGAAGGGGTAGGGACAGGGATCTACGAGCAGTACTTC
CSVEGVGTGIYEQYF
>TRBD1|TRBV9|NA|TRBJ1-2
TGTGCCAGCAGCGAACCGACTCAGGGGGCTTCCTATGGCTACACCTTC
CASSEPTQGASYGYTF
>NA|TRBV29-1|many|TRBJ1-1
TGCAGCGTTCCGGGAGAAGCTTTCTTT
CSVPGEAFF
>TRBD2|TRBV7-2|many|TRBJ2-3
TGTGCCAGCAGCTCCCGGGGTAGCGGGAGTGCAGATACGCAGTATTTT
CASSSRGSGSADTQYF
>NA|TRBV19|NA|TRBJ2-1
TGTGCCAGTAGTATAGGCGGGACCTACAATGAGCAGTTCTTC
CASSIGGTYNEQFF
>TRBD1|TRBV20-1|many|TRBJ2-3
TGCAGTGCTGGCGGGACAGGGGGCCCCACAGATACGCAGTATTTT
CSAGGTGGPTDTQYF
>NA|TRBV10-3|many|TRBJ2-3
TGTGCCATCAGTGCCCCGGCCAAGGACTACAACCTTTTAAGAACAGATACGCAGTATTTT
CAISAPAKDYNLLRTDTQYF
>TRBD1|TRBV29-1|NA|TRBJ2-1
TGCAGCGTTGAAGTGGGAGACAGGGACTACAATGAGCAGTTCTTC
CSVEVGDRDYNEQFF
>NA|TRBV12-3/TRBV12-4|many|TRBJ2-2
TGTGCCAGCAGTTTAGGGCTAGCGCTCACCGGGGAGCTGTTTTTT
CASSLGLALTGELFF
>NA|TRBV14|NA|TRBJ2-4
TGTGCCAGCAGCCTAGGGCGGACAGTCCGACCAAAAGACATTCAGTACTTC
CASSLGRTVRPKDIQYF
>TRBD1|TRBV29-1|NA|TRBJ2-3
TGCAGCGTTGGTCTCGGACAGGGTACCACAGATACGCAGTATTTT
CSVGLGQGTTDTQYF
>NA|TRBV7-9|NA|TRBJ2-2
TGTGCCAGCACCACAGCGGAGGGGAACACCGGGGAGCTGTTTTTT
CASTTAEGNTGELFF
>TRBD2|TRBV10-3|once|TRBJ2-5
TGTGCCATCAGTGAGTCCGATCCGGGACTACGGGGGGAGACCCAGAACTTC
CAISESDPGLRGETQNF
>NA|TRBV7-9|NA|TRBJ1-1
TGTGCCAGCGGCCCCCAACGGGCTGAAGCTTTCTTT
CASGPQRAEAFF
>NA|TRBV20-1|many|TRBJ2-1
TGCAGTGCGATCCCTCTAACGGACAATGAGCAGTTCTTC
CSAIPLTDNEQFF
>NA|TRBV6-2/TRBV6-3|many|TRBJ2-3
TGTGCCAGCAGTTTCCGGGCCCTCACAGATACGCAGTATTTT
CASSFRALTDTQYF
>NA|TRBV6-2/TRBV6-3|few|TRBJ2-6
TGTGCCAGCAGTTATGGAGCCAACGTCCTGACTTTC
CASSYGANVLTF
>NA|TRBV27|many|TRBJ2-7
TGTGCCAGCAGTTTACCCCGGGACCGGAGCTCCTACGAGCAGTACTTC
CASSLPRDRSSYEQYF
>NA|TRBV29-1|few|TRBJ1-6
TGCAGCGTTGAAGAGCTCGTGGGCTCACCCCTCCACTTT
CSVEELVGSPLHF
>TRBD2|TRBV7-9|NA|TRBJ2-3
TGTGCCAGCACCACCGGGACTAGCGTAACAGATACGCAGTATTTT
CASTTGTSVTDTQYF
>NA|TRBV3-1|few|TRBJ2-1
TGTGCCAGCAGCCCGGGAGTCCACTACAATGAGCAGTTCTTC
CASSPGVHYNEQFF
>TRBD1|TRBV7-6|NA|TRBJ1-4
TGTGCCAGCAGCCTGAAAATTGCAGGGGGCTATGAAAAACTGTTTTTT
CASSLKIAGGYEKLFF
>NA|TRBV6-5|NA|TRBJ2-2
TGTGCCAGCAGTTACCAACAGGCTAGTACCGGGGAGCTGTTTTTT
CASSYQQASTGELFF
>NA|TRBV6-2/TRBV6-3|many|TRBJ1-1
TGTGCCAGCAGCCAGAATTATGAAGCTTTCTTT
CASSQNYEAFF
>NA|TRBV10-2|NA|TRBJ2-1
TGCGCCAGCAGTGACTCAGGGAAAGAAGGTGGGAATGAGCAGTTCTTC
CASSDSGKEGGNEQFF
>NA|TRBV12-3/TRBV12-4|NA|TRBJ2-5
TGTGCCAGCGGATTGGACCCGTGGGGGGAGACCCAGTACTTC
CASGLDPWGETQYF
>TRBD1|TRBV7-9|few|TRBJ2-6
TGTGCCAGCGTAGCTTCGGGGACAGTCTCTGGGGCCAACGTCCTGACTTTC
CASVASGTVSGANVLTF
>NA|TRBV4-3|NA|TRBJ1-3
TGCGCCAGCAGCCTCGGGGTTGGAAACACCATATATTTT
CASSLGVGNTIYF
>TRBD1|TRBV7-2|NA|TRBJ2-7
TGCGCCAGCAGCCCCCACAGGGGGTCCTACGAGCAGTACTTC
CASSPHRGSYEQYF
>NA|TRBV29-1|many|TRBJ1-1
TGCAGCGTGGCGACAGTGGTGAACACTGAAGCTTTCTTT
CSVATVVNTEAFF
>TRBD2|TRBV5-1|NA|TRBJ2-3
TGCGCCAGCAGCTCCGAGCGGGGACGCACAGATACGCAGTATTTT
CASSSERGRTDTQYF
>NA|TRBV29-1|many|TRBJ2-7
TGCAGCGTTGATTACGGGACGGATTCCTACGAGCAGTACTTC
CSVDYGTDSYEQYF
>TRBD2|TRBV5-6|many|TRBJ2-1
TGTGCCAGCAGCTCGGCGGGGAGGGGATACAATGAGCAGTTCTTC
CASSSAGRGYNEQFF
>NA|TRBV20-1|many|TRBJ2-3
TGCAGTGAAGGGGGGGGTACCACAGATACGCAGTATTTT
CSEGGGTTDTQYF
>NA|TRBV7-9|few|TRBJ2-7
TGTGCCAGCAGCTTAGAAACCATTTCCCACGAGCAGTACTTC
CASSLETISHEQYF
>TRBD1|TRBV28|many|TRBJ2-5
TGTGCCAGCAGGACCACGGGGACAGGGGGCGCGGGGACCCAGTACTTC
CASRTTGTGGAGTQYF
>NA|TRBV7-2|many|TRBJ2-1
TGTGCCAGCAGCCCGGGCGGGTTACTACAAAATGAGCAGTTCTTC
CASSPGGLLQNEQFF
>TRBD2|TRBV23-1|NA|TRBJ2-1
TGCGCCAGCAGTCAATTGGGAGGGCCGTGGGGGCAGTTCTTC
CASSQLGGPWGQFF
>TRBD2|TRBV20-1|few|TRBJ2-6
TGCAGTGCTCGGTCTAGCGGGAGAGTTGGGGCCAACGTCCTGACTTTC
CSARSSGRVGANVLTF
>TRBD1|TRBV20-1|many|TRBJ2-5
TGCAGTGCCCTGACAGGGGGGGAAGAGACCCAGTACTTC
CSALTGGEETQYF
>NA|TRBV3-1|NA|TRBJ2-1
TGTGCCAGCAGCCAAGGTTCGACAAGGTACAATGAGCAGTTCTTC
CASSQGSTRYNEQFF
>NA|TRBV5-1|NA|TRBJ2-2
TGCGCCAGCAGCTTGGGGTCCGCGAACACCGGGGAGCTGTTTTTT
CASSLGSANTGELFF
>TRBD2|TRBV5-1|NA|TRBJ2-1
TGCGCCAGCAGCGTACTAGCGTTAGACAATGAGCAGTTCTTC
CASSVLALDNEQFF
>TRBD2|TRBV5-5|few|TRBJ2-2
TGTGCCAGCAACCCCTTAGGAGCGGGAGTCACCGGGGAGCTGTTTTTT
CASNPLGAGVTGELFF
>NA|TRBV7-2|many|TRBJ2-3
TGTGCCAGCAGCTTTGATACAGGCGCAGATACGCAGTATTTT
CASSFDTGADTQYF
>NA|TRBV5-1|many|TRBJ2-1
TGCGCCAGCACCGAGGACCCGACCTACAATGAGCAGTTCTTC
CASTEDPTYNEQFF